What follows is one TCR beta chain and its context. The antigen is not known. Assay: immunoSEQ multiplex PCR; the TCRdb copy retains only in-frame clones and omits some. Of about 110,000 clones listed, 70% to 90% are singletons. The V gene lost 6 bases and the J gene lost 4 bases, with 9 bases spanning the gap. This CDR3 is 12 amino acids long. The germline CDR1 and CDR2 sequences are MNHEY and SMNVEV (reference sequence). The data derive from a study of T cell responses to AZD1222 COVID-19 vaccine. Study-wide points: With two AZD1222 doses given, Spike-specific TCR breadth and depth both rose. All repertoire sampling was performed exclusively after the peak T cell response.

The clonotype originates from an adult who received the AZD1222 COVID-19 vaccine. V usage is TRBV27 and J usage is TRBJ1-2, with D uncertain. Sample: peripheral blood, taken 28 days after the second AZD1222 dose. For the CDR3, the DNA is TGTGCCAGCAGCTCACGGTCCTATGGCTACACCTTC. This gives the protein CASSSRSYGYTF.